These 26 T cell receptor beta chains came from one sample sequenced in a study of T cell responses to AZD1222 COVID-19 vaccine. Clones were read by immunoSEQ multiplex PCR, and TCRdb kept only the in-frame ones, dropping some. The sample has 130,000 to 150,000 clones, around nine tenths seen once. This material consisted of peripheral blood, taken on day 0 of AZD1222 vaccination. All receptors derive from an adult in good health.

This clone was seen a single time. V and J are TRBV15 and TRBJ2-3; 7 positions match TRBD2. Germline V gene data show CDR1 as LNHNV and CDR2 as YYDKDF (reference sequence). J was trimmed by 3 bases and V by 6 bases; bases with no gene match: 15. CDR3 size: 17 residues. CDR3 amino acids: CATRSAGEKGKTDTQYF. The CDR3, as DNA: TGTGCCACCAGATCCGCGGGAGAAAAGGGAAAAACAGATACGCAGTATTTT.

This rearrangement joins TRBV21-1 to TRBJ1-1; no check of the table's D call, TRBD1, against the DNA was made. TRBV21-1 is shown as a pseudogene. The CDR3 extends over 14 amino acids. CDR3 DNA: TGTGCCAACCGCACAGGCCTCATGAACACTGAAGCTTTCTTT. It yields the protein CANRTGLMNTEAFF.

V is TRBV12-3 or TRBV12-4 and J is TRBJ2-1; tentatively, D is TRBD1 (5 bases). The CDR3 has 13 amino acids. Trimming pared 6 bases from V and 10 bases from J, leaving 16 bases between. The CDR3 loop is CASSGHWKWEQFF. Written as DNA, the CDR3 is TGTGCCAGCAGCGGACACTGGAAGTGGGAGCAGTTCTTC.

The CDR3: CASGTGTGTIYSNQPQHF. CDR3 sequence (DNA): TGTGCCAGCGGGACCGGGACAGGGACCATTTATAGCAATCAGCCCCAGCATTTT. This chain uses TRBV2 with TRBJ1-5, with TRBD1 matching over 9 bases. The V gene's germline CDR1 is SNHLY and CDR2 FYNNEI. This CDR3 region has 18 residues. V dropped 8 bases and J dropped 0; count of bases not matched to a gene: 14.

The chain is built from TRBV5-1 and TRBJ2-2, with a weak D call TRBD2 (5 bases). V shed 6 bases and J shed 5 bases, with 14 bases lying between them. This CDR3 contains 14 residues. CDR1 SGHRS and CDR2 YFSETQ come from the germline V gene. CDR3 coding DNA: TGCGCCAGCATGCTTACGACGGGGACCGGGGAGCTGTTTTTT. Protein sequence: CASMLTTGTGELFF.

The gene calls are TRBV7-9 and TRBJ1-1, with TRBD1 matching over 7 bases. Germline trimming cut 6 bases from V and 0 bases from J; bases unmatched to any gene: 7. Germline-derived CDR1 and CDR2 are SEHNR and FQNEAQ (reference sequence). The CDR3 spans 15 residues. The DNA of the CDR3 is TGTGCCAGCAGGGGGACAGACTTTATGAACACTGAAGCTTTCTTT. This encodes CASRGTDFMNTEAFF.

The rearrangement joins TRBV5-6 to TRBJ2-1, with D perhaps matching TRBD2 (5 bases). V lost 4 bases to trimming and J lost 0 bases, with 20 bases between them. The germline V gene has CDR1 SGHDT and CDR2 YYEEEE. CDR3 length: 18 amino acids. The CDR3 DNA follows: TGTGCCAGCAGCCCCCCCCGATTTTCGGGGAGCTCCTACAATGAGCAGTTCTTC. Residues: CASSPPRFSGSSYNEQFF. Full variable domain (missing parts from reference TRBV5-6 and TRBJ2-1): DAGVTQSPTHLIKTRGQQVTLRCSPKSGHDTVSWYQQALGQGPQFIFQYYEEEERQRGNFPDRFSGHQFPNYSSELNVNALLLGDSALYLCASSPPRFSGSSYNEQFFGPGTRLTVL.

The V and J genes are TRBV18 and TRBJ2-4; D gene uncertain. This CDR3 spans 15 amino acids. Between the trimmed V and J ends, which lost 6 bases and 1 base, there was a span of 13 bases. The V gene's germline CDR1 is KGHSH and CDR2 LQKENI. DNA for the CDR3: TGTGCCAGCTCGCGAACCGCTCTCGCCAAAAACATTCAGTACTTC. Translating gives CASSRTALAKNIQYF.

This clone is a singleton in its sample. The chain carries TRBV28 and TRBJ2-7; D is uncertain. Trimming cost V 4 bases and J 0 bases, with 4 bases left between them. From germline, CDR1 is MDHEN and CDR2 SYDVKM. The CDR3 contains 12 residues. The CDR3 DNA sequence: TGTGCCAGCAGTTACAGCTCCTACGAGCAGTACTTC. This codes for CASSYSSYEQYF.

This chain uses TRBV5-4 with TRBJ2-1; D gene ambiguous. The ends were cut back, 4 bases at V and 8 bases at J, with 16 bases in the middle. The CDR3 is made up of 14 amino acids. In germline, CDR1 is SGHNT, CDR2 YYREEE (reference sequence). DNA of the CDR3: TGTGCCAGCAGCCTTCAATACGGTTTTTATGAGCAGTTCTTC. It codes for CASSLQYGFYEQFF. Looking up the rest from reference TRBV5-4 and TRBJ2-1 gives the full variable domain: ETGVTQSPTHLIKTRGQQVTLRCSSQSGHNTVSWYQQALGQGPQFIFQYYREEENGRGNFPPRFSGLQFPNYSSELNVNALELDDSALYLCASSLQYGFYEQFFGPGTRLTVL.

The V call is TRBV6-5, the J call TRBJ2-2; maybe TRBD1 (5 bases). The germline V and J ends were trimmed by 1 base and 1 base, with 10 bases remaining between them. Germline assignment: CDR1 MNHEY and CDR2 SVGAGI. The CDR3 extends over 16 amino acids. Here the CDR3 reads CASSYYRTWNTGELFF. The CDR3 DNA reads as TGTGCCAGCAGTTACTACCGGACATGGAACACCGGGGAGCTGTTTTTT.

This chain joins TRBV4-2 and TRBJ2-7; unclear D gene. Germline CDR1 LGHNA, CDR2 YNFKEQ. Trimming left V 1 base short and J 2 bases short, with 6 bases between. The CDR3 sequence is 13 residues long. CDR3 nucleotides: TGTGCCAGCAGCCAAGTACAGACCTACGAGCAGTACTTC. It yields the protein CASSQVQTYEQYF.

The chain is built from TRBV6-9 and TRBJ2-2; 7 nucleotides line up with TRBD1. Unmatched junction bases numbered 3, after V lost 11 bases and J lost 6 bases. Germline loops: CDR1 MNHGY, CDR2 SVAAGI. The CDR3 is 11 residues long. CDR3 region: CAQGDAGELFF. For the CDR3, the DNA is TGTGCCCAGGGGGACGCCGGGGAGCTGTTTTTT.

The chain employs TRBV20-1 and TRBJ2-1; the D is unclear. Trimming pared 4 bases from V and 3 bases from J, leaving 1 base between. Germline assignment: CDR1 DFQATT and CDR2 SNEGSKA (reference sequence). The CDR3 sequence is 10 residues long. The CDR3 nucleotides are TGCAGTGCTATCTACAATGAGCAGTTCTTC. Its translation: CSAIYNEQFF.

J is TRBJ1-3 and V is TRBV15; D uncertain. Germline V gene sequence: CDR1 LNHNV, CDR2 YYDKDF (reference sequence). Trimming stripped 3 bases from V and 2 bases from J, with 5 bases between. The CDR3 runs to 13 residues. The CDR3 protein is CATSRRTGNTIYF. CDR3 DNA: TGTGCCACCAGCAGGAGGACTGGAAACACCATATATTTT.

V is TRBV7-9 and J is TRBJ2-7; tentatively, D is TRBD2 (5 bases). This CDR3 region has 13 residues. The germline gives CDR1 SEHNR, CDR2 FQNEAQ (reference sequence). Trimming removed 5 bases at V and 4 bases at J, with 12 bases between. CDR3 in amino acids: CASSPRVGYEQYF. The DNA for the CDR3 is TGTGCCAGCAGCCCGCGGGTGGGTTACGAGCAGTACTTC.

CDR3 amino acids: CASSLEGSPNYGYTF. The DNA for the CDR3 is TGCGCCAGCAGCTTGGAGGGATCCCCTAACTATGGCTACACCTTC. This chain joins TRBV5-1 and TRBJ1-2; D is ambiguous. Trimming removed 0 bases from V and 0 bases from J, with 9 bases in between. Germline lookup yields CDR1 SGHRS and CDR2 YFSETQ. The length of the CDR3 is 15 residues.

The chain combines TRBV5-1 with TRBJ2-6, with D maybe TRBD1 (5 bases). CDR1 and CDR2 (germline): SGHRS, YFSETQ. This CDR3 region has 16 residues. V was clipped by 5 bases and J by 2 bases, with 14 bases between them. CDR3 amino acids: CASRQDPVTGANVLTF. The CDR3 DNA sequence: TGCGCCAGCAGACAGGACCCCGTAACTGGGGCCAACGTCCTGACTTTC.

The chain couples TRBV5-6 to TRBJ2-5, with no clear D. V was pared by 2 bases and J by 2 bases, with 7 bases between. The germline V gene encodes CDR1 SGHDT and CDR2 YYEEEE. This CDR3 is 13 amino acids long. CDR3 amino acids: CASSFETQETQYF. In nucleotides, the CDR3 is TGTGCCAGCAGCTTCGAAACACAAGAGACCCAGTACTTC.

The J gene is TRBJ2-3, the V gene TRBV4-2; tentatively, D is TRBD1 (6 bases). CDR3 length equals 16 residues. The germline V gene has CDR1 LGHNA and CDR2 YNFKEQ. V was clipped by 0 bases and J by 5 bases, with 15 bases between them. CDR3: CASSQDRSQGVDTQYF. CDR3 sequence (DNA): TGTGCCAGCAGCCAAGATAGGTCACAGGGTGTAGATACGCAGTATTTT.

This chain links TRBV12-3 or TRBV12-4 with TRBJ1-6, with D maybe TRBD1 (6 bases). V dropped 5 bases and J dropped 10 bases, with 12 bases sitting between them. CDR3 length: 13 amino acids. CDR3 in amino acids: CASSTDSRSPLHF. CDR3 sequence (DNA): TGTGCCAGCAGTACGGACAGCCGATCACCCCTCCACTTT.

This chain uses TRBV28 with TRBJ1-3; tentative D call: TRBD1 (6 bases). Germline V CDR1 and CDR2: MDHEN, SYDVKM. With 3 bases removed from V and 2 bases from J, the gap between germline ends came to 11 bases. This CDR3 spans 15 amino acids. The CDR3 is CASSFQGKAGNTIYF. Here the CDR3 DNA reads TGTGCCAGCAGTTTTCAGGGGAAGGCTGGAAACACCATATATTTT.

The chain combines TRBV4-3 with TRBJ2-1, with TRBD2 matching over 11 bases. CDR3 length equals 16 residues. V shed 3 bases and J 4 bases; nucleotides not matched to a gene: 5. Germline assignment: CDR1 LGHNA and CDR2 YSLEER. The CDR3 loop is CASSHLLAGGYNEQFF. The CDR3 DNA sequence: TGCGCCAGCAGCCATCTTCTAGCGGGGGGTTACAATGAGCAGTTCTTC.

A single count supports this clone. The CDR3 region is CASMGLAGGRQETQYF. In DNA form, the CDR3 reads TGTGCCAGCATGGGGCTAGCGGGAGGTCGGCAAGAGACCCAGTACTTC. This chain joins TRBV2 and TRBJ2-5; 11 nucleotides line up with TRBD2. This CDR3 has 16 residues. After removal of 7 bases from V and 2 bases from J, the junction contained 9 bases not matched to a gene. CDR1 and CDR2 (germline): SNHLY, FYNNEI.

The chain links TRBV4-1 to TRBJ2-3; tentative D call: TRBD1 (6 bases). The CDR3 is made up of 15 amino acids. The germline V and J ends were trimmed by 3 bases and 2 bases, with 12 bases remaining between them. CDR1 MGHRA and CDR2 YSYEKL come from the germline V gene. For the CDR3, the DNA is TGCGCCAGCAGCCAGAAGGACAGAGCCACAGATACGCAGTATTTT. Residues: CASSQKDRATDTQYF.

This sequence joins TRBV7-9 and TRBJ2-1; no definite D call. Trimming shortened V by 4 bases and J by 0 bases, and 16 bases separated the two germline ends. CDR1 SEHNR and CDR2 FQNEAQ come from the germline V gene (reference sequence). The CDR3 length is 17 residues. For the CDR3, the DNA is TGTGCCAGCAGCTCCTCAGTTCGAAAAAGCTCCTACAATGAGCAGTTCTTC. Protein product: CASSSSVRKSSYNEQFF.